The 2 T cell receptor beta chains reported below all come from one sample, sequenced in a study of OX40 agonist ivuxolimab in advanced cancers. TCRdb's table, derived via immunoSEQ multiplex PCR, lists solely in-frame clones and lacks some. The sample contains about 110,000 clones, approximately 90% of which appear only once. Sequences were derived from CD4+ or CD8+ T cells sorted from blood, sampled in a trial of the OX40 agonist ivuxolimab. Source of these receptors: an adult with an advanced solid tumor such as melanoma, head and neck, liver or kidney cancer.

J is TRBJ1-1 and V is TRBV19; the match to TRBD1 covers 7 bases. Germline CDR1 reads LNHDA; CDR2 reads SQIVND (reference sequence). Trimming at V came to 8 bases and at J to 5 bases, leaving 11 bases not matched to a gene. There are 14 residues in the CDR3. In DNA, the CDR3 is TGTGCCAGTTCCCCCGCAGGGGGGTGGACTGAAGCTTTCTTT. Encoded protein: CASSPAGGWTEAFF.

This chain connects TRBV7-2 to TRBJ2-7, with 7 bases fitting TRBD1. V was pared by 4 bases and J by 11 bases, with 14 bases of the junction left unmatched. The CDR3 length is 14 residues. Germline V lookup: CDR1 SGHTA, CDR2 FQGNSA. The chain's CDR3 is CASSSAPDSTGKYF. CDR3 sequence (DNA): TGTGCCAGCAGCTCAGCCCCCGATTCGACAGGGAAGTACTTC.